This T cell receptor beta chain was retrieved from a study of T-cell memory formation after mild COVID-19. Study context: Largely, the TCR clusters proved donor specific. Findings and caveats of the study: CD4+ contracting clones were found mainly in CM and EM, and CD8+ ones in EMRA. Later expanders leaned CD4+, whereas day 15 to 85 contracting clones were balanced CD4/CD8.

In regard to this clonotype: Its antigen is undetermined.

TCRdb ran MiXCR on the 5' RACE reads and lists one entry per CDR3 protein. The sample records 350,000 to 500,000 distinct CDR3 sequences, about 25% being singletons. The receptor was isolated from an adult woman who had mild COVID-19 (a few samples of this study predate the infection). Cell type and time point are not known. Material: PBMCs or a T cell subset sorted from them (not recorded which).

This chain's CDR3 is CASSWTSAYEQYF. Written as DNA, the CDR3 is TGTGCCAGCAGCTGGACTAGCGCCTACGAGCAGTACTTC. The chain links TRBV7-9 to TRBJ2-7; 9 bases fit TRBD2. The CDR3 sequence is 13 residues long. V lost 4 bases to trimming and J lost 2 bases; unmatched junction nucleotides: 0. Germline loops: CDR1 SEHNR, CDR2 FQNEAQ (reference sequence). The variable domain in full, completed from reference TRBV7-9 and TRBJ2-7, reads DTGVSQNPRHKITKRGQNVTFRCDPISEHNRLYWYRQTLGQGPEFLTYFQNEAQLEKSRLLSDRFSAERPKGSFSTLEIQRTEQGDSAMYLCASSWTSAYEQYFGPGTRLTVT.